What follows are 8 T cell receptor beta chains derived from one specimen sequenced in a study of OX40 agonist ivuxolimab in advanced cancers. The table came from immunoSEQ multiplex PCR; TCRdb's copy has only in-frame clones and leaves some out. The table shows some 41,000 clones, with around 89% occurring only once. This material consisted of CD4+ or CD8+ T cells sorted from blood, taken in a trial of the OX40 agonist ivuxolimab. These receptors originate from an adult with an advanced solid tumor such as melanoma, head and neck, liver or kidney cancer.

In DNA, the CDR3 is TGTGCCAGCAGCCTCGTTAGCGGGAGAGTCCAAGAGACCCAGTACTTC. Translated: CASSLVSGRVQETQYF. The V call is TRBV7-6, the J call TRBJ2-5, with TRBD2 matching over 9 bases. The CDR3 consists of 16 residues. Germline CDR1 reads SGHVS; CDR2 reads FNYEAQ. J was trimmed by 1 base and V by 5 bases; bases with no gene match: 8.

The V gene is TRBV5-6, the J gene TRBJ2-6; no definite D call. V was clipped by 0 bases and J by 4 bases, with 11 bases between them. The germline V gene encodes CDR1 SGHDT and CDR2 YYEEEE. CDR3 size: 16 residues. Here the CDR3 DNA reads TGTGCCAGCAGCTTGGCCCTCAGATCCGGGGCCAACGTCCTGACTTTC. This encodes CASSLALRSGANVLTF. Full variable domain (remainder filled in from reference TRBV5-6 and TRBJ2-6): DAGVTQSPTHLIKTRGQQVTLRCSPKSGHDTVSWYQQALGQGPQFIFQYYEEEERQRGNFPDRFSGHQFPNYSSELNVNALLLGDSALYLCASSLALRSGANVLTFGAGSRLTVL.

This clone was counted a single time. CDR3 loop: CALTLAGLYEQYF. CDR3 DNA sequence: TGTGCCCTCACTCTAGCGGGACTGTACGAGCAGTACTTC. This chain connects TRBV30 to TRBJ2-7; the match to TRBD2 covers 9 bases. The CDR3 is 13 amino acids. Germline assignment: CDR1 GTSNPN and CDR2 SVGIG (reference sequence). V lost 8 bases and J lost 4; bases outside the gene matches: 9.

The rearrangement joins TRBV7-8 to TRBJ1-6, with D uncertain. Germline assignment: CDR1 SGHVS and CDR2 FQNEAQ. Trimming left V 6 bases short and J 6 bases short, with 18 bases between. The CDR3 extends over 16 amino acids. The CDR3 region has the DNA TGTGCCAGCAGTCTACCACAACGCGCAGGTAATTCACCCCTCCACTTT. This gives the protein CASSLPQRAGNSPLHF.

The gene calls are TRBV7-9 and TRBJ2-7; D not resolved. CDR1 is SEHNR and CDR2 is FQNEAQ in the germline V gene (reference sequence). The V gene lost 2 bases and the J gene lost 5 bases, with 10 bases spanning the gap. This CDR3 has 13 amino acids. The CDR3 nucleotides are TGTGCCAGCAGCTTACAGAATAGGAACGAGCAGTACTTC. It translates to CASSLQNRNEQYF.

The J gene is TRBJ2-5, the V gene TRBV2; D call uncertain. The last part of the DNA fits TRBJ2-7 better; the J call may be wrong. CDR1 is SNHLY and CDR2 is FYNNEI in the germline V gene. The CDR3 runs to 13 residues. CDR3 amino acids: CASSWDVRGEQYF. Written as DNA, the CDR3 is TGTGCCAGCAGTTGGGATGTTCGTGGCGAGCAGTACTTC.

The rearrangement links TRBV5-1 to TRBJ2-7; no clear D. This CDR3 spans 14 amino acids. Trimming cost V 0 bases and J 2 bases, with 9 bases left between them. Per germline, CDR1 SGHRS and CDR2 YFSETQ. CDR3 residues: CASSLDSLTYEQYF. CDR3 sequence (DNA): TGCGCCAGCAGCTTGGACTCCCTGACCTACGAGCAGTACTTC.

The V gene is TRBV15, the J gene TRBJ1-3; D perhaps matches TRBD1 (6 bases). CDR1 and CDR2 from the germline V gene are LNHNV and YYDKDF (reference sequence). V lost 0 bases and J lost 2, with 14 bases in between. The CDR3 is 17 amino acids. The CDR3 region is CATSRDSGGRAGNTIYF. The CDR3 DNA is TGTGCCACCAGCAGAGATTCGGGGGGCAGGGCTGGAAACACCATATATTTT.